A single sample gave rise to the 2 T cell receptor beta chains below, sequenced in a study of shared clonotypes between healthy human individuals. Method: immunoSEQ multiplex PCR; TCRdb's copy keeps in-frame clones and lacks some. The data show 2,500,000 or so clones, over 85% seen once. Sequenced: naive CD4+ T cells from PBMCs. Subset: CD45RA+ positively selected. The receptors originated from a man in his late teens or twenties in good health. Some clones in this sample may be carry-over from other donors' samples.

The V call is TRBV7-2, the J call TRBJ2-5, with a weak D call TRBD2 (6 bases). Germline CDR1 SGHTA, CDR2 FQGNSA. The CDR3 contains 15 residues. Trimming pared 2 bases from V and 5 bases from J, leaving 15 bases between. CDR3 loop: CASSLRGARGETQYF. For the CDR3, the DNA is TGTGCCAGCAGCTTAAGAGGCGCCCGGGGGGAGACCCAGTACTTC. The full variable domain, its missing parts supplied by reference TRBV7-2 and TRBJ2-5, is GAGVSQSPSNKVTEKGKDVELRCDPISGHTALYWYRQSLGQGLEFLIYFQGNSAPDKSGLPSDRFSAERTGGSVSTLTIQRTQQEDSAVYLCASSLRGARGETQYFGPGTRLLVL.

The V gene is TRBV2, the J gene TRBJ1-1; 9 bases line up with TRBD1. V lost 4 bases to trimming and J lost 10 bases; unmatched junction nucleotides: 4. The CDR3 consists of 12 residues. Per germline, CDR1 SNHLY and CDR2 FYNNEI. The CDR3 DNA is TGTGCCAGCAGTGGACAGGGGGGTCCAGCTTTCTTT. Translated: CASSGQGGPAFF.